These 25 T cell receptor beta chains share one sample of origin, sequenced in a study of CD8+ T cells in alopecia areata. RNA was extracted and reverse transcribed into cDNA as the sequencing template. The protocol was immunoSEQ multiplex PCR, while the TCRdb copy is restricted to in-frame clones and leaves out a portion. The sample has around 29,000 clones; roughly 60% are singletons. Sequenced input: NKG2D-high CD8+ T cells sorted from blood. Receptors originate from a human donor with alopecia areata.

The chain combines TRBV5-1 with TRBJ2-7; 11 bases are shared with TRBD2. The V gene's germline CDR1 is SGHRS and CDR2 YFSETQ. This CDR3 has 15 residues. With 2 bases clipped from V and 0 bases from J, the junction kept 1 base outside the gene matches. The CDR3 coding sequence is TGCGCCAGCAGCTTACTAGCGGGGGTCTCCTACGAGCAGTACTTC. Translated, it gives CASSLLAGVSYEQYF.

The chain employs TRBV4-1 and TRBJ2-5; possibly TRBD1 or TRBD2 for D (5 bases each). CDR3 length: 14 amino acids. The germline V gene has CDR1 MGHRA and CDR2 YSYEKL. With 4 bases removed from V and 5 bases from J, the gap between germline ends came to 14 bases. CDR3 coding DNA: TGCGCCAGCAGCCCTTATCAGGGAGACGAGACCCAGTACTTC. Translated: CASSPYQGDETQYF.

The rearrangement uses TRBV2 and TRBJ2-1, with unresolved D. V lost 9 bases and J lost 7, with 16 bases in between. CDR3 length equals 13 residues. Germline lookup yields CDR1 SNHLY and CDR2 FYNNEI. DNA of the CDR3: TGTGCCAGGGGTACAGAAAATCGGAATGAGCAGTTCTTC. This translates into CARGTENRNEQFF.

The chain is built from TRBV4-1 and TRBJ2-3; possible D gene TRBD2, 6 bases. Germline-derived CDR1 and CDR2 are MGHRA and YSYEKL. V lost 0 bases to trimming and J lost 6 bases, with 10 bases between them. This CDR3 is built from 14 residues. CDR3 nucleotides: TGCGCCAGCAGCCAAGATGGAGGGGTGGATACGCAGTATTTT. Amino acid sequence: CASSQDGGVDTQYF.

The chain recombines TRBV27 with TRBJ1-5; D uncertain. This CDR3 region has 14 residues. V lost 4 bases to trimming and J lost 0 bases, with 7 bases between them. Germline V CDR1 and CDR2: MNHEY, SMNVEV (reference sequence). CDR3 nucleotides: TGTGCCAGCAGTTGGCTGACTAGCAATCAGCCCCAGCATTTT. Amino acid sequence: CASSWLTSNQPQHF.

The chain is built from TRBV2 and TRBJ2-1; 7 nucleotides align to TRBD1. Germline V CDR1 and CDR2: SNHLY, FYNNEI. V lost 8 bases, J lost 4 bases, and 8 bases stayed unmatched. This CDR3 has 14 residues. The chain's CDR3 is CASRSGTEYNEQFF. For the CDR3, the DNA is TGTGCCAGCCGCTCCGGGACAGAGTACAATGAGCAGTTCTTC.

This clone was seen a few times. The J gene is TRBJ2-1, the V gene TRBV5-5; 9 bases line up with TRBD2. Germline CDR1 reads SGHKS; CDR2 reads YYEKEE (reference sequence). The CDR3 has 17 residues. Unmatched junction bases numbered 5, after V lost 1 base and J lost 0 bases. The CDR3 reads CASSLTSGHSSYNEQFF. CDR3 in DNA: TGTGCCAGCAGCTTGACTAGCGGGCATAGCTCCTACAATGAGCAGTTCTTC.

The chain combines TRBV6-4 with TRBJ2-1; perhaps TRBD2 as D (6 bases). V was cut by 3 bases and J by 4 bases, with 19 bases left in between. CDR3 length equals 17 residues. The germline CDR1 and CDR2 sequences are MRHNA and SNTAGT. The CDR3 loop reads CASSEAVAGLGYNEQFF. The CDR3 region has the DNA TGTGCCAGCAGTGAGGCAGTGGCGGGGCTTGGGTACAATGAGCAGTTCTTC.

The chain is built from TRBV4-3 and TRBJ1-3; 8 positions agree with TRBD1. The germline gives CDR1 LGHNA, CDR2 YSLEER. The CDR3 loop spans 15 amino acids. Germline trimming cut 1 base from V and 2 bases from J; bases unmatched to any gene: 1. The CDR3 reads CASSQGTGTGNTIYF. CDR3 DNA: TGCGCCAGCAGCCAAGGGACAGGGACTGGAAACACCATATATTTT.

This chain uses TRBV7-6 with TRBJ2-2; D not certain. This CDR3 has 13 amino acids. Looked up from germline, CDR1 is SGHVS and CDR2 is FNYEAQ. Deletions cut 2 bases from V and 5 bases from J, with 6 bases between. The CDR3 sequence is CASSLTVTGELFF. The CDR3 DNA reads TGTGCCAGCAGCTTAACGGTGACCGGGGAGCTGTTTTTT.

This clone has only a few counts. V usage is TRBV7-9 and J usage is TRBJ2-1, with 10 bases that match TRBD2. The V gene's germline CDR1 is SEHNR and CDR2 FQNEAQ (reference sequence). Germline trimming cut 5 bases from V and 3 bases from J; bases unmatched to any gene: 7. This CDR3 is 16 amino acids long. CDR3 sequence reads: CASSRGLAGVYNEQFF. CDR3 coding DNA: TGTGCCAGCAGCCGCGGTCTAGCGGGGGTCTACAATGAGCAGTTCTTC.

The rearrangement joins TRBV4-3 to TRBJ2-5; 9 bases align to TRBD1. J gave up 5 bases and V 2 bases, and 6 bases lay outside the gene matches. The CDR3 has 15 amino acids. CDR1 is LGHNA and CDR2 is YSLEER in the germline V gene. CDR3 loop: CASSQPGQGGETQYF. The CDR3 DNA follows: TGCGCCAGCAGCCAACCGGGACAGGGCGGCGAGACCCAGTACTTC.

The chain is built from TRBV30 and TRBJ2-3; 8 bases are a match to TRBD1. The CDR3 runs 13 residues. Losses at the gene ends were 5 bases for V and 5 bases for J; bases not matched to a gene: 6. Germline lookup yields CDR1 GTSNPN and CDR2 SVGIG (reference sequence). CDR3 DNA sequence: TGTGCCTGGGACAGGGGCGAGGAAGATACGCAGTATTTT. Residues: CAWDRGEEDTQYF.

The J gene is TRBJ1-1, the V gene TRBV5-4; 7 bases match TRBD1. This CDR3 spans 16 amino acids. Germline V gene data show CDR1 as SGHNT and CDR2 as YYREEE (reference sequence). With V trimmed by 4 bases and J by 3 bases, 12 bases remained unmatched. CDR3: CASSAPQGESDTEAFF. CDR3 in DNA: TGTGCCAGCAGCGCGCCTCAGGGGGAGTCGGACACTGAAGCTTTCTTT.

The rearrangement links TRBV7-3 to TRBJ2-3; TRBD1 might be the D (6 bases). Germline V gives CDR1 SGHTA, CDR2 FQGTGA. Trimming stripped 2 bases from V and 3 bases from J, with 12 bases between. The CDR3 length is 15 residues. CDR3 sequence reads: CASSLVGAGTDTQYF. The DNA of the CDR3 is TGTGCCAGCAGCTTAGTGGGGGCTGGAACAGATACGCAGTATTTT.

The rearrangement joins TRBV30 to TRBJ2-2, with D hard to call. This CDR3 has 13 amino acids. CDR1 GTSNPN and CDR2 SVGIG come from the germline V gene (reference sequence). With 1 base removed from V and 2 bases from J, the gap between germline ends came to 5 bases. The chain's CDR3 is CAWSGYNTGELFF. CDR3 in DNA: TGTGCCTGGAGTGGTTATAACACCGGGGAGCTGTTTTTT.

The chain recombines TRBV9 with TRBJ2-7; TRBD2 aligns across 9 bases. V gave up 0 bases and J gave up 0 bases; unmatched junction bases: 7. This CDR3 contains 17 residues. Looked up from germline, CDR1 is SGDLS and CDR2 is YYNGEE. The CDR3 sequence: CASSVGVRGGPSYEQYF. In nucleotides, the CDR3 is TGTGCCAGCAGCGTAGGAGTGCGGGGGGGCCCCTCCTACGAGCAGTACTTC.

The chain links TRBV5-1 to TRBJ2-7, with D possibly matching TRBD2 (6 bases). Looked up from germline, CDR1 is SGHRS and CDR2 is YFSETQ. V lost 4 bases and J lost 8, with 16 bases in between. This CDR3 spans 13 amino acids. This CDR3 reads CASSPETRNQQYF. In nucleotides, the CDR3 is TGCGCCAGCAGCCCGGAGACTAGGAATCAGCAGTACTTC.

The chain recombines TRBV4-1 with TRBJ2-7, with D possibly being TRBD1 (5 bases). The ends were cut back, 4 bases at V and 2 bases at J, with 12 bases in the middle. Germline CDR1 MGHRA, CDR2 YSYEKL. There are 14 residues in the CDR3. This CDR3 is CASSPLGATYEQYF. As DNA, the CDR3 is TGCGCCAGCAGCCCCCTTGGGGCAACCTACGAGCAGTACTTC.

The chain carries TRBV5-1 and TRBJ2-7; tentative D call: TRBD1 (6 bases). The germline V and J ends were trimmed by 4 bases and 1 base, with 12 bases remaining between them. Germline V gene lookup returns CDR1 SGHRS and CDR2 YFSETQ. CDR3 length: 14 amino acids. The CDR3 coding sequence is TGCGCCAGCAGCCAAGGGACAATTTCCTACGAGCAGTACTTC. Its protein is CASSQGTISYEQYF.

The J gene is TRBJ2-1, the V gene TRBV11-2; TRBD2 might be the D (6 bases). This CDR3 has 15 amino acids. Germline loops: CDR1 SGHAT, CDR2 FQNNGV. V gave up 5 bases and J gave up 0 bases, with 11 bases separating them. CDR3 amino acids: CASSDTSLSYNEQFF. CDR3 sequence (DNA): TGTGCCAGCAGCGACACTAGCCTCTCCTACAATGAGCAGTTCTTC.

This clone was seen only a few times. V is TRBV29-1 and J is TRBJ1-1; weak D call: TRBD1 (6 bases). Germline CDR1 reads SQVTM; CDR2 reads ANQGSEA. The V end lost 2 bases, the J end lost 6 bases, and 13 bases lay between the germline ends. This CDR3 has 13 residues. This CDR3 reads CSVELGGPSEAFF. The CDR3 DNA is TGCAGCGTTGAATTGGGGGGCCCATCTGAAGCTTTCTTT.

The chain uses TRBV19 and TRBJ2-1; the D gene is possibly TRBD2 (5 bases). V lost 5 bases, J lost 9 bases, and 8 bases lay in between. This CDR3 has 11 residues. CDR1 is LNHDA and CDR2 is SQIVND in the germline V gene (reference sequence). The DNA of the CDR3 is TGTGCCAGTAGTGAGGGCTTTGAGCAGTTCTTC. Residues: CASSEGFEQFF.

The count of this clone is one. CDR3 DNA sequence: TGTGCCAGCAGTCCCAGGGAACAGGGCAACGAGCAGTACTTC. Protein product: CASSPREQGNEQYF. This chain joins TRBV27 and TRBJ2-7, with a weak D call TRBD1 (6 bases). CDR3 length: 14 residues. Trimming left V 5 bases short and J 5 bases short, with 16 bases between. From germline, CDR1 is MNHEY and CDR2 SMNVEV (reference sequence).

This chain uses TRBV7-2 with TRBJ2-3; 12 positions match TRBD2. V trimming: 5 bases; J trimming: 4 bases; junction bases outside the gene matches: 7. The CDR3 spans 16 residues. Germline CDR1 SGHTA, CDR2 FQGNSA. CDR3 sequence: CASSPPTSGSADTQYF. CDR3 DNA sequence: TGTGCCAGCAGCCCACCGACTAGCGGGAGTGCAGATACGCAGTATTTT.